The next 25 T cell receptor beta chains were all read from a single sample in a study of ipilimumab plus nivolumab after autologous stem cell transplantation. Some clones are missing from TCRdb's copy, which holds only in-frame ones; the method was immunoSEQ multiplex PCR. The sample shows fewer than 45,000 clones, 80% to 95% of them seen only once. Source: PBMCs, taken in a trial of ipilimumab plus nivolumab as post-transplant consolidation. Receptors were obtained from a male donor with multiple myeloma.

The chain joins TRBV5-8 to TRBJ2-1; 9 positions match TRBD2. Losses at the gene ends were 3 bases for V and 4 bases for J; bases not matched to a gene: 8. CDR3 length: 16 residues. Germline V gene lookup returns CDR1 SGHTS and CDR2 YDEGEE. CDR3: CASSWKAGGSYNEQFF. As DNA, the CDR3 is TGTGCCAGCAGCTGGAAAGCGGGGGGATCATACAATGAGCAGTTCTTC.

The chain carries TRBV5-1 and TRBJ2-1; TRBD1 matches at 10 bases. Trimming cost V 4 bases and J 4 bases; bases outside gene matches: 5. The CDR3 is 15 amino acids. Germline V lookup: CDR1 SGHRS, CDR2 YFSETQ. CDR3 coding DNA: TGCGCCAGCAGCGCCGGGACAGGGGAATACAATGAGCAGTTCTTC. Amino acids: CASSAGTGEYNEQFF.

The rearrangement links TRBV11-3 to TRBJ2-1, with D perhaps matching TRBD2 (5 bases). The CDR3 sequence is 12 residues long. Germline CDR1 reads SGHNT; CDR2 reads YENEEA. V shed 1 base and J shed 15 bases, with 13 bases lying between them. CDR3 sequence (DNA): TGTGCCAGCAGCTTAGCCCCTAGCTCTCCGTTCTTC. It specifies CASSLAPSSPFF.

This clone came up once. The V gene is TRBV7-9, the J gene TRBJ2-7, with D unclear. Germline lookup yields CDR1 SEHNR and CDR2 FQNEAQ (reference sequence). V shed 2 bases and J shed 0 bases, with 11 bases lying between them. The CDR3 consists of 15 residues. CDR3 DNA sequence: TGTGCCAGCAGCTTATGGGTGGGTCTCTCCTACGAGCAGTACTTC. This codes for CASSLWVGLSYEQYF.

The J gene is TRBJ1-5, the V gene TRBV7-8; 7 nucleotides agree with TRBD1. The CDR3 consists of 17 residues. The V gene's germline CDR1 is SGHVS and CDR2 FQNEAQ. V was clipped by 2 bases and J by 1 base; unmatched bases: 8. CDR3 bases: TGTGCCAGCAGCTTAACTTGGACAGGCCAAAGCAATCAGCCCCAGCATTTT. It specifies CASSLTWTGQSNQPQHF.

The rearrangement links TRBV14 to TRBJ2-5; 7 nucleotides agree with TRBD2. CDR1 and CDR2 (germline): SGHDN, FVKESK. This CDR3 is built from 17 residues. V shed 1 base, J shed 4 bases, and the junction held 12 bases outside the gene matches. The DNA of the CDR3 is TGTGCCAGCAGCCAAGCCCTTGGACTAGGGAGGGCAGAGACCCAGTACTTC. This codes for CASSQALGLGRAETQYF. Combining the CDR3 with reference TRBV14 and TRBJ2-5 gives the whole variable domain EAGVTQFPSHSVIEKGQTVTLRCDPISGHDNLYWYRRVMGKEIKFLLHFVKESKQDESGMPNNRFLAERTGGTYSTLKVQPAELEDSGVYFCASSQALGLGRAETQYFGPGTRLLVL.

This chain connects TRBV19 to TRBJ2-7, with 7 nucleotides matching TRBD1. This CDR3 is 14 amino acids long. Trimming at V came to 10 bases and at J to 2 bases, leaving 11 bases not matched to a gene. Germline V gene lookup returns CDR1 LNHDA and CDR2 SQIVND (reference sequence). Written as DNA, the CDR3 is TGTGCCACCCGGGACAGCCGAGGACCCTACGAGCAGTACTTC. Amino acids: CATRDSRGPYEQYF.

This clone was counted a single time. The chain has TRBV6-5 and TRBJ2-7, with D uncertain. V lost 5 bases, J lost 3 bases, and 8 bases lay in between. Germline CDR1 is MNHEY and CDR2 is SVGAGI. CDR3 length: 12 residues. CDR3 region: CASSRASYEQYF. The CDR3 DNA reads as TGTGCCAGCAGTCGAGCAAGCTACGAGCAGTACTTC.

In its sample, this clone was seen once. The chain combines TRBV9 with TRBJ2-3; 12 bases agree with TRBD2. Trimming took 0 bases from V and 5 from J; bases not matched to a gene: 4. CDR1 and CDR2 (germline): SGDLS, YYNGEE. The CDR3 spans 16 residues. This chain's CDR3 is CASSVASGGAGDTQYF. As DNA, the CDR3 is TGTGCCAGCAGCGTAGCTAGCGGGGGGGCCGGAGATACGCAGTATTTT.

This clone was detected only once. The chain joins TRBV6-5 to TRBJ2-2; 12 bases align to TRBD2. Germline CDR1 reads MNHEY; CDR2 reads SVGAGI. The V gene end was trimmed by 4 bases and the J gene end by 7 bases; junction bases not matched to a gene: 7. The CDR3 is 16 amino acids. The CDR3 DNA is TGTGCCAGCAGTTCTGGACTAGCGGGGAGGAACGGGGAGCTGTTTTTT. Protein: CASSSGLAGRNGELFF.

This rearrangement joins TRBV28 to TRBJ1-1; TRBD1 agrees at 10 bases. Germline V gene sequence: CDR1 MDHEN, CDR2 SYDVKM. The CDR3 has 14 residues. The ends lost 6 bases at V and 5 bases at J; junction bases unmatched: 6. Written as DNA, the CDR3 is TGTGCCAGCAGACGACAGGGGGCTCGGACTGAAGCTTTCTTT. This sequence encodes CASRRQGARTEAFF.

The chain carries TRBV19 and TRBJ1-2; a weak D match, TRBD1 (6 bases). Germline V CDR1 and CDR2: LNHDA, SQIVND (reference sequence). With 1 base removed from V and 5 bases from J, the gap between germline ends came to 11 bases. This CDR3 has 14 amino acids. CDR3 sequence (DNA): TGTGCCAGTAGTATAGGCCCAGGGACATATGGCTACACCTTC. As protein: CASSIGPGTYGYTF.

This chain links TRBV7-9 with TRBJ2-2; 7 nucleotides match TRBD1. The germline gives CDR1 SEHNR, CDR2 FQNEAQ (reference sequence). The CDR3 spans 16 residues. The V segment lost 5 bases and the J segment 3 bases; nucleotides outside the gene matches: 9. The CDR3 DNA reads as TGTGCCAGCAGCCCGCCCAGACAGGGATACACCGGGGAGCTGTTTTTT. It encodes CASSPPRQGYTGELFF.

This sequence joins TRBV6-1 and TRBJ1-2; 7 bases match TRBD1. Trimming removed 3 bases from V and 4 bases from J; junction bases left unmatched: 11. The germline CDR1 and CDR2 sequences are MNHNS and SASEGT. This CDR3 region has 16 residues. The chain's CDR3 is CASSDTPTGVGYGYTF. The CDR3, as DNA: TGTGCCAGCAGTGACACACCTACAGGGGTGGGCTATGGCTACACCTTC.

This clone has a handful of counts. The chain couples TRBV4-3 to TRBJ2-2, with D possibly being TRBD1 (5 bases). CDR1 is LGHNA, CDR2 YSLEER, per germline. This CDR3 is 16 amino acids long. Trimming took 0 bases from V and 1 from J, leaving 9 bases between them. CDR3 residues: CASSQDATGNTGELFF. The CDR3, as DNA: TGCGCCAGCAGCCAAGATGCTACAGGGAACACCGGGGAGCTGTTTTTT.

V is TRBV6-1 and J is TRBJ2-7; D is unclear. This CDR3 contains 14 residues. Germline lookup yields CDR1 MNHNS and CDR2 SASEGT. The V end lost 2 bases, the J end lost 0 bases, and 8 bases lay between the germline ends. The CDR3 loop reads CASSEPQSSYEQYF. CDR3 DNA: TGTGCCAGCAGTGAACCTCAGAGCTCCTACGAGCAGTACTTC.

This clone came up a few times. The chain joins TRBV13 to TRBJ2-2; D not resolved. V was clipped by 0 bases and J by 4 bases, with 9 bases between them. The CDR3 length is 15 residues. CDR1 and CDR2 (germline): PRHDT, FYEKMQ (reference sequence). The CDR3: CASSLGQRTTGELFF. CDR3 coding DNA: TGTGCCAGCAGCTTAGGGCAGCGCACCACCGGGGAGCTGTTTTTT.

This chain joins TRBV5-1 and TRBJ2-7, with 9 bases matching TRBD1. Germline V gene lookup returns CDR1 SGHRS and CDR2 YFSETQ. The CDR3 runs 15 residues. V trimming: 4 bases; J trimming: 3 bases; junction bases outside the gene matches: 8. The CDR3, as DNA: TGCGCCAGCAGCCAGGACGGGACAGGGTACTACGAGCAGTACTTC. Its translation is CASSQDGTGYYEQYF.

The chain carries TRBV2 and TRBJ2-5; D is undetermined. The CDR3 spans 12 residues. V was pared by 11 bases and J by 5 bases, with 15 bases between. CDR1 is SNHLY and CDR2 is FYNNEI in the germline V gene. CDR3 sequence reads: CAGAIRRETQYF. The DNA for the CDR3 is TGTGCCGGCGCTATTCGAAGGGAGACCCAGTACTTC.

The chain recombines TRBV7-9 with TRBJ2-6, with 12 bases fitting TRBD1. Germline trimming cut 3 bases from V and 2 bases from J; bases unmatched to any gene: 8. The CDR3 extends over 19 amino acids. Germline loops: CDR1 SEHNR, CDR2 FQNEAQ (reference sequence). CDR3 region: CASSFGAGQGATGANVLTF. The CDR3 DNA follows: TGTGCCAGCAGCTTTGGAGCGGGACAGGGGGCAACTGGGGCCAACGTCCTGACTTTC. Combining the CDR3 with reference TRBV7-9 and TRBJ2-6 gives the whole variable domain DTGVSQNPRHKITKRGQNVTFRCDPISEHNRLYWYRQTLGQGPEFLTYFQNEAQLEKSRLLSDRFSAERPKGSFSTLEIQRTEQGDSAMYLCASSFGAGQGATGANVLTFGAGSRLTVL.

The chain has TRBV2 and TRBJ1-2; a possible D gene is TRBD1 (6 bases). V dropped 7 bases and J dropped 4 bases, with 16 bases sitting between them. This CDR3 spans 14 amino acids. CDR1 is SNHLY and CDR2 is FYNNEI in the germline V gene. The CDR3 reads CASKMGGAGYGYTF. DNA of the CDR3: TGTGCCAGCAAGATGGGGGGCGCTGGCTATGGCTACACCTTC.

A note on this clone: The junction does not match germline at one end; this may be a read error. The chain couples TRBV9 to TRBJ2-2; the match to TRBD2 covers 10 bases. Germline-derived CDR1 and CDR2 are SGDLS and YYNGEE. This CDR3 spans 16 amino acids. This CDR3 is CASSVGGLANTGELFF. The CDR3 DNA sequence: TGTGCCAGCAGCGTAGGGGGACTAGCGAATACCGGGGAGCTGTTTTTT.

The rearrangement uses TRBV27 and TRBJ1-6; D unresolved. Trimming left V 3 bases short and J 0 bases short, with 9 bases between. Per the germline V gene, CDR1 is MNHEY and CDR2 is SMNVEV (reference sequence). This CDR3 has 16 residues. Written as DNA, the CDR3 is TGTGCCAGCAGTTTTGCAGAGAGCTCCTATAATTCACCCCTCCACTTT. Protein sequence: CASSFAESSYNSPLHF.

The rearrangement joins TRBV5-1 to TRBJ2-3; D gene unclear. The germline CDR1 and CDR2 sequences are SGHRS and YFSETQ. The CDR3 loop spans 14 amino acids. V lost 1 base and J lost 3, with 9 bases in between. CDR3: CASSLLRPTDTQYF. As DNA, the CDR3 is TGCGCCAGCAGCTTGCTTCGACCAACAGATACGCAGTATTTT. The full variable domain, with the rest looked up from reference TRBV5-1 and TRBJ2-3, is KAGVTQTPRYLIKTRGQQVTLSCSPISGHRSVSWYQQTPGQGLQFLFEYFSETQRNKGNFPGRFSGRQFSNSRSEMNVSTLELGDSALYLCASSLLRPTDTQYFGPGTRLTVL.

The chain is built from TRBV10-3 and TRBJ1-1, with D hard to call. The CDR3 consists of 13 residues. Germline lookup yields CDR1 ENHRY and CDR2 SYGVKD. Trimming took off 9 bases at V and 3 bases at J, with 14 bases between the two ends. This CDR3 reads CAIGPAGHTEAFF. As DNA, the CDR3 is TGTGCCATAGGACCAGCTGGTCACACTGAAGCTTTCTTT.